The 3 T cell receptor beta chains below all came from one sample that was sequenced in a study of cytomegalovirus exposure and HLA in healthy donors. Only in-frame clones appear in the TCRdb table, and some are missing; sequencing was by immunoSEQ multiplex PCR. The table includes more than 110,000 clones, roughly nine tenths detected once. Specimen: PBMCs. All receptors derive from a man between 18 and 29 years old in good health and CMV-seronegative.

The V gene is TRBV18, the J gene TRBJ2-7, with a tentative D call TRBD2 (6 bases). The germline V and J ends were trimmed by 6 bases and 2 bases, with 14 bases remaining between them. Germline lookup yields CDR1 KGHSH and CDR2 LQKENI. The CDR3 covers 14 residues. In DNA form, the CDR3 reads TGTGCCAGCTCGCAAAGCGCGGGGACCTACGAGCAGTACTTC. It is translated as CASSQSAGTYEQYF.

This chain connects TRBV9 to TRBJ2-5, with TRBD2 matching 9 bases. The CDR3 sequence is 15 residues long. Germline V gene lookup returns CDR1 SGDLS and CDR2 YYNGEE. V lost 0 bases to trimming and J lost 4 bases; unmatched junction nucleotides: 4. CDR3 loop: CASSVGAGGPETQYF. The CDR3, as DNA: TGTGCCAGCAGCGTAGGCGCGGGGGGGCCAGAGACCCAGTACTTC.

This clone was recorded only once. The same CDR3 also results from other DNA sequences found in this sample. The chain has TRBV11-2 and TRBJ1-2; tentative D call: TRBD1 (5 bases). This CDR3 is built from 13 residues. Trimming cost V 0 bases and J 8 bases, with 10 bases left between them. Germline assignment: CDR1 SGHAT and CDR2 FQNNGV. CDR3 loop: CASSLDRGRGYTF. CDR3 DNA sequence: TGTGCCAGCAGCTTAGATCGGGGGAGGGGCTACACCTTC.